Each of the 14 T cell receptor beta chains below was sequenced from the same sample in a study of neoadjuvant anti-PD-1 for oral cavity cancer. Profiling relied on immunoSEQ multiplex PCR, and the TCRdb table lists in-frame clones only, not all of them. The sample records 20,000 to 25,000 clones, under 30% being singletons. Time point: after neoadjuvant nivolumab, at surgical resection. The sequences come from tumor tissue, collected after nivolumab (anti-PD-1) treatment. The receptor set was obtained from a person aged 35 to 85 with oral cavity squamous cell carcinoma.

Relative to its sample, this clone is medium-sized. The genes are TRBV27 and TRBJ1-1, with TRBD1 as a possible D gene (5 bases). The CDR3 consists of 14 residues. V lost 3 bases, J lost 1 base, and 9 bases lay in between. In germline, CDR1 is MNHEY, CDR2 SMNVEV (reference sequence). The chain's CDR3 is CASSLWGSNTEAFF. CDR3 sequence (DNA): TGTGCCAGCAGTTTGTGGGGGTCGAACACTGAAGCTTTCTTT.

The rearrangement uses TRBV4-1 and TRBJ1-6; D is uncertain. The germline V gene has CDR1 MGHRA and CDR2 YSYEKL. Trimming pared 1 base from V and 7 bases from J, leaving 2 bases between. This CDR3 region has 12 residues. CDR3 sequence: CASSQGNSPLHF. CDR3 nucleotides: TGCGCCAGCAGCCAAGGGAATTCACCCCTCCACTTT.

This clone was seen a few times. The V and J genes are TRBV7-9 and TRBJ1-3; 7 positions agree with TRBD1. Germline lookup yields CDR1 SEHNR and CDR2 FQNEAQ (reference sequence). V shed 2 bases and J 0 bases; nucleotides not matched to a gene: 4. The CDR3 loop spans 16 amino acids. CDR3 sequence (DNA): TGTGCCAGCAGCTTAAGACAGGGCTACTCTGGAAACACCATATATTTT. This codes for CASSLRQGYSGNTIYF.

The V call is TRBV5-4, the J call TRBJ1-4, with 10 bases matching TRBD1. CDR1 and CDR2 from the germline V gene are SGHNT and YYREEE (reference sequence). The CDR3 is 14 residues long. After removal of 4 bases from V and 8 bases from J, the junction contained 5 bases not matched to a gene. The CDR3 nucleotides are TGTGCCAGCAGCCTCGGGACAGGGGACGAAAAACTGTTTTTT. Translation: CASSLGTGDEKLFF.

This clone has a handful of counts. The chain is built from TRBV10-2 and TRBJ1-4; D not certain. With 6 bases removed from V and 3 bases from J, the gap between germline ends came to 8 bases. Germline V CDR1 and CDR2: WSHSY, SAAADI. The CDR3 consists of 13 residues. This chain's CDR3 is CASSYGPNEKLFF. The CDR3 coding sequence is TGCGCCAGCAGCTATGGACCTAATGAAAAACTGTTTTTT.

The genes are TRBV5-1 and TRBJ2-6; D might be TRBD2 (6 bases). The CDR3 totals 16 residues. Trimming shortened V by 2 bases and J by 2 bases, and 11 bases separated the two germline ends. Germline V gene lookup returns CDR1 SGHRS and CDR2 YFSETQ. CDR3 DNA sequence: TGCGCCAGCAGCTTTTCCCCGGGAGCTGGGGCCAACGTCCTGACTTTC. Encoded protein: CASSFSPGAGANVLTF.

V gene TRBV9 combines with J gene TRBJ1-1, with a weak D call TRBD1 (6 bases). Between the trimmed V and J ends, which lost 3 bases and 11 bases, there was a span of 20 bases. Per germline, CDR1 SGDLS and CDR2 YYNGEE. The CDR3 length is 14 residues. The CDR3 DNA follows: TGTGCCAGCAGCGCGAAGGACAGCCTACTGGGGGCTTTCTTT. The encoded protein is CASSAKDSLLGAFF.

The V gene is TRBV11-2, the J gene TRBJ1-1; D not certain. The CDR3 sequence is 12 residues long. V lost 5 bases to trimming and J lost 6 bases, with 10 bases between them. Germline V lookup: CDR1 SGHAT, CDR2 FQNNGV. The CDR3 here is CASSPPFAEAFF. For the CDR3, the DNA is TGTGCCAGCAGCCCCCCATTTGCTGAAGCTTTCTTT.

Judged by abundance, this clone is medium-sized. The genes are TRBV7-9 and TRBJ1-1; 8 bases match TRBD1. CDR1 and CDR2 from the germline V gene are SEHNR and FQNEAQ (reference sequence). Trimming cost V 5 bases and J 3 bases; bases outside gene matches: 5. The CDR3 loop spans 14 amino acids. CDR3 in amino acids: CASSGRGRDTEAFF. The CDR3 DNA reads as TGTGCCAGCAGCGGCAGGGGGCGGGACACTGAAGCTTTCTTT.

This clone appeared a few times. V gene TRBV27 combines with J gene TRBJ1-5; D gene ambiguous. There are 15 residues in the CDR3. CDR1 and CDR2 from the germline V gene are MNHEY and SMNVEV (reference sequence). Trimming took 0 bases from V and 3 from J, leaving 9 bases between them. Here the CDR3 reads CASSLSRGSNQPQHF. The CDR3 region has the DNA TGTGCCAGCAGTTTATCTCGAGGGTCCAATCAGCCCCAGCATTTT.

This clone has a handful of counts. V gene TRBV27 combines with J gene TRBJ1-5, with unresolved D. The CDR3 covers 14 residues. The V end lost 3 bases, the J end lost 9 bases, and 15 bases lay between the germline ends. Per germline, CDR1 MNHEY and CDR2 SMNVEV (reference sequence). The CDR3, as DNA: TGTGCCAGCAGTTTTAGTCACGGGGAAGGGCCCCAGCATTTT. Protein sequence: CASSFSHGEGPQHF.

This clone was counted ten times or more. This chain connects TRBV7-9 to TRBJ1-1; D perhaps matches TRBD1 (5 bases). The germline V and J ends were trimmed by 1 base and 1 base, with 7 bases remaining between them. Germline-derived CDR1 and CDR2 are SEHNR and FQNEAQ (reference sequence). The CDR3 is 14 residues long. The CDR3 loop reads CASSLGGENTEAFF. For the CDR3, the DNA is TGTGCCAGCAGCTTAGGAGGGGAGAACACTGAAGCTTTCTTT.

CDR3 in DNA: TGCGCCAGCAGCCAAGCTCTCCCCCTGAGCAATCAGCCCCAGCATTTT. Amino acids: CASSQALPLSNQPQHF. The J gene is TRBJ1-5, the V gene TRBV4-1, with D unresolved. Trimming removed 1 base from V and 1 base from J, with 11 bases in between. The CDR3 loop spans 16 amino acids. Per germline, CDR1 MGHRA and CDR2 YSYEKL.

Only a few counts were recorded for this clone. V usage is TRBV15 and J usage is TRBJ1-4, with 9 bases aligning to TRBD1. The germline gives CDR1 LNHNV, CDR2 YYDKDF (reference sequence). The V segment lost 5 bases and the J segment 10 bases; nucleotides outside the gene matches: 14. This CDR3 has 16 residues. The CDR3 reads CATSGITGTGSGKLFF. For the CDR3, the DNA is TGTGCCACCAGCGGGATTACCGGGACAGGGTCTGGAAAACTGTTTTTT.